A selection of T cell receptor beta chains follows, all from one sample in a study of shared clonotypes between healthy human individuals. Some clones are missing from TCRdb's copy, which holds only in-frame ones; the method was immunoSEQ multiplex PCR. Of fewer than 1.6 million clones listed, approximately 98.5% are singletons. The material sequenced was naive CD4+ T cells sorted from blood. These receptors originate from a man aged 25 to 45 in good health. Both conserved end residues are part of each CDR3. The D gene is left open where the match is weak. Clone size is shown for a subset of rows, as once, few, many or a class of expanded clone.

clone_size	cdr3_length	j_call	v_call	d_call	cdr3_aa	cdr3_nt
once	12	TRBJ1-5	TRBV19	NA	CASFGRDQPQHF	TGTGCCAGTTTCGGTCGGGATCAGCCCCAGCATTTT
NA	14	TRBJ2-2	TRBV29-1	NA	CSVGRKENTGELFF	TGCAGCGTTGGGCGGAAGGAGAACACCGGGGAGCTGTTTTTT
NA	12	TRBJ1-3	TRBV5-5	NA	CASSQRGNTIYF	TGTGCCAGCAGCCAGCGTGGAAACACCATATATTTT
NA	14	TRBJ2-7	TRBV28	NA	CASFTTGEGYEQYF	TGTGCCAGTTTCACGACGGGAGAGGGCTACGAGCAGTACTTC
NA	15	TRBJ2-7	TRBV9	NA	CASSVDSGLFYEQYF	TGTGCCAGCAGCGTCGACTCAGGACTGTTCTACGAGCAGTACTTC
NA	16	TRBJ2-1	TRBV7-2	TRBD2	CASSFLFRGRYNEQFF	TGTGCCAGCAGCTTTTTATTCCGCGGGAGGTACAATGAGCAGTTCTTC
NA	15	TRBJ2-7	TRBV27	TRBD1	CASSFTGTESYEQYF	TGTGCCAGCAGTTTCACCGGGACAGAATCCTACGAGCAGTACTTC
NA	17	TRBJ2-7	TRBV4-3	TRBD2	CASSQVIPTGGRYEQYF	TGCGCCAGCAGCCAAGTAATCCCGACCGGGGGGAGGTACGAGCAGTACTTC
once	16	TRBJ2-3	TRBV19	NA	CASSIGGGIFTDTQYF	TGTGCCAGTAGTATAGGTGGAGGGATTTTCACAGATACGCAGTATTTT
NA	16	TRBJ1-2	TRBV19	NA	CASSQSRVGGNYGYTF	TGTGCCAGTAGTCAATCCCGGGTCGGGGGGAACTATGGCTACACCTTC
NA	20	TRBJ1-4	TRBV23-1	TRBD1	CASTPSPGQGPDGTNEKLFF	TGCGCCAGCACCCCTTCACCGGGACAGGGGCCAGATGGGACTAATGAAAAACTGTTTTTT
once	14	TRBJ1-5	TRBV28	NA	CASSSPGYNQPQHF	TGTGCCAGCAGTTCGCCCGGGTACAATCAGCCCCAGCATTTT
NA	15	TRBJ2-1	TRBV19	NA	CASSARGGSDNEQFF	TGTGCCAGTAGTGCCAGGGGAGGGAGTGACAATGAGCAGTTCTTC
once	13	TRBJ2-7	TRBV5-1	NA	CASSWQGFREQYF	TGCGCCAGCAGCTGGCAGGGCTTTAGGGAGCAGTACTTC
NA	14	TRBJ2-3	TRBV7-9	TRBD1	CASTLGTALDTQYF	TGTGCCAGCACCCTGGGGACAGCGCTGGATACGCAGTATTTT
once	15	TRBJ1-1	TRBV30	TRBD1	CAWSVLGQINTEAFF	TGTGCCTGGAGTGTACTGGGACAGATAAACACTGAAGCTTTCTTT
NA	17	TRBJ2-7	TRBV12-2	NA	CASRLAGGTSGNYEQYF	TGTGCAAGTCGCTTAGCGGGAGGGACTAGCGGGAACTACGAGCAGTACTTC
NA	14	TRBJ2-3	TRBV27	NA	CASQPGGTTDTQYF	TGTGCCAGTCAGCCCGGCGGGACAACAGATACGCAGTATTTT
NA	15	TRBJ2-5	TRBV9	NA	CASSVDTGPQETQYF	TGTGCCAGCAGCGTGGATACAGGGCCTCAAGAGACCCAGTACTTC
once	15	TRBJ2-7	TRBV10-3	TRBD2	CAIRLGAGVLYEQYF	TGTGCCATTCGGCTTGGAGCGGGAGTCTTATACGAGCAGTACTTC
NA	13	TRBJ2-7	TRBV6-1	NA	CASSGQSAYEQYF	TGTGCCAGCAGCGGACAGTCCGCCTACGAGCAGTACTTC
NA	16	TRBJ2-7	TRBV13	NA	CASSFVRDTVSYEQYF	TGTGCCAGCAGCTTTGTTAGGGACACCGTCTCCTACGAGCAGTACTTC
NA	16	TRBJ2-1	TRBV7-2	NA	CASSFNGVLSYNEQFF	TGTGCCAGCAGCTTTAACGGAGTGCTCTCCTACAATGAGCAGTTCTTC
NA	18	TRBJ2-2	TRBV27	NA	CASSFMARGGHSTGELFF	TGTGCCAGCAGTTTCATGGCTAGGGGTGGACACTCCACCGGGGAGCTGTTTTTT
once	16	TRBJ2-3	TRBV5-1	TRBD2	CASSLVTSGPTDTQYF	TGCGCCAGCAGCTTGGTGACTAGCGGACCGACAGATACGCAGTATTTT
NA	15	TRBJ2-1	TRBV28	NA	CASSSFRNSYNEQFF	TGTGCCAGCAGTTCATTCCGTAACAGCTACAATGAGCAGTTCTTC
NA	15	TRBJ2-7	TRBV4-3	TRBD2	CASSQEAGGLYEQYF	TGCGCCAGCAGCCAAGAGGCGGGAGGCCTATACGAGCAGTACTTC
NA	15	TRBJ1-4	TRBV5-1	NA	CASSISGQRNEKLFF	TGCGCCAGCAGCATTAGTGGACAGAGGAATGAAAAACTGTTTTTT
NA	18	TRBJ2-6	TRBV18	NA	CASSLNSPLNSGANVLTF	TGTGCCAGCTCTCTGAACAGTCCTCTTAACTCTGGGGCCAACGTCCTGACTTTC
NA	14	TRBJ2-5	TRBV5-1	NA	CASSPRRGGGDQYF	TGCGCCAGCAGCCCCCGTAGAGGGGGGGGAGACCAGTACTTC
NA	16	TRBJ2-5	TRBV5-1	TRBD2	CASNVQGLAGQETQYF	TGCGCCAGCAACGTCCAGGGACTAGCGGGCCAAGAGACCCAGTACTTC
NA	16	TRBJ1-1	TRBV11-2	TRBD1	CASSLGTGAMNTEAFF	TGTGCCAGCAGCTTGGGGACAGGGGCTATGAACACTGAAGCTTTCTTT
NA	15	TRBJ2-1	TRBV5-1	TRBD1	CASSKTGGINNEQFF	TGCGCCAGCAGCAAGACAGGGGGCATAAACAATGAGCAGTTCTTC
NA	16	TRBJ2-2	TRBV5-4	TRBD2	CASSSPTSGSTGELFF	TGTGCCAGCAGCTCACCGACTAGCGGGAGCACCGGGGAGCTGTTTTTT
NA	12	TRBJ2-3	TRBV11-2	NA	CASRGPGDTQYF	TGTGCCAGCAGAGGCCCTGGTGATACGCAGTATTTT
NA	14	TRBJ2-7	TRBV5-6	NA	CASRWGLLFYEQYF	TGTGCCAGCAGATGGGGCCTCCTCTTCTACGAGCAGTACTTC
NA	14	TRBJ1-2	TRBV7-2	NA	CASSLGTPHYGYTF	TGTGCCAGCAGCTTAGGGACACCACACTATGGCTACACCTTC